This is a list of T cell receptor beta chains from one sample in a study of cytomegalovirus exposure and HLA in healthy donors. Sequencing used immunoSEQ multiplex PCR; TCRdb keeps in-frame clones, though not all of them. The data contain 130,000 or so clones, 8.5% to 9% of them singletons. The sample comprised PBMCs. Receptors originate from a woman in her 40s in good health and CMV-seropositive. Both conserved end residues are part of each CDR3. Fields, in order: J gene, clone size, D gene, V gene, CDR3 protein, CDR3 DNA. A D gene is named only where the DNA matches it firmly. For some rows the clone size is stated as once, few or many, or as a class when expanded; others skip it.

TRBJ2-1,.,.,TRBV14,CASSRSLGTPIYNEQFF,TGTGCCAGCAGCCGAAGCCTTGGGACACCCATCTACAATGAGCAGTTCTTC
TRBJ2-4,few,TRBD2,TRBV6-1,CASSEGGSGGYIQYF,TGTGCCAGCAGTGAAGGGGGTAGCGGGGGATACATTCAGTACTTC
TRBJ1-1,few,.,TRBV14,CASSQPRAGHTEAFF,TGTGCCAGCAGCCAACCCCGAGCAGGCCACACTGAAGCTTTCTTT
TRBJ1-2,.,TRBD1,TRBV5-1,CASSLGDRSTMGYGYTF,TGCGCCAGCAGCTTGGGGGACAGGTCCACTATGGGGTATGGCTACACCTTC
TRBJ1-5,few,TRBD1,TRBV9,CASSVEGGPQPQHF,TGTGCCAGCAGCGTAGAAGGGGGCCCTCAGCCCCAGCATTTT
TRBJ2-7,few,TRBD2,TRBV5-8,CASSPPGLAGGSYEQYF,TGTGCCAGCAGCCCACCGGGACTAGCGGGGGGATCCTACGAGCAGTACTTC
TRBJ1-5,.,TRBD1,TRBV5-1,CASSPGTGAEGFQPQHF,TGCGCCAGCAGCCCCGGGACAGGGGCCGAAGGGTTTCAGCCCCAGCATTTT
TRBJ1-1,few,.,TRBV9,CASSVGHSTGTEAFF,TGTGCCAGCAGCGTAGGCCATTCTACGGGCACTGAAGCTTTCTTT
TRBJ1-2,few,.,TRBV5-1,CASSIEGAAGYTF,TGCGCCAGCAGTATAGAAGGGGCGGCTGGCTACACCTTC
TRBJ1-4,.,.,TRBV5-1,CASSLGQGIANEKLFF,TGCGCCAGCAGCTTGGGGCAGGGGATAGCTAATGAAAAACTGTTTTTT
TRBJ2-2,few,.,TRBV7-3,CASSSDINTGELFF,TGTGCCAGCAGCTCAGACATAAACACCGGGGAGCTGTTTTTT
TRBJ1-1,.,.,TRBV7-6,CASSLGGSGGWTTEAFF,TGTGCCAGCAGCTTAGGGGGGAGCGGAGGGTGGACCACTGAAGCTTTCTTT
TRBJ1-1,.,TRBD1,TRBV7-9,CASSPPDRGRMNTEAFF,TGTGCCAGCAGCCCACCGGACAGGGGGCGCATGAACACTGAAGCTTTCTTT
TRBJ2-3,.,TRBD2,TRBV7-9,CASSSRRGGADTQYF,TGTGCCAGCAGCTCACGGCGGGGGGGGGCAGATACGCAGTATTTT
TRBJ2-2,few,.,TRBV28,CASLTVGTGELFF,TGTGCCAGCTTGACAGTGGGCACCGGGGAGCTGTTTTTT
TRBJ2-7,few,.,TRBV27,CASSLFSAGPYEQYF,TGTGCCAGCAGTTTATTTTCGGCAGGGCCGTACGAGCAGTACTTC
TRBJ2-7,few,.,TRBV7-6,CASSFPTGEQYF,TGTGCCAGCAGCTTTCCCACAGGCGAGCAGTACTTC
TRBJ1-1,.,.,TRBV5-8,CASSEEQMNTEAFF,TGTGCCAGCAGCGAAGAACAGATGAACACTGAAGCTTTCTTT
TRBJ2-1,.,.,TRBV6-4,CASSPQSGVKQFF,TGTGCCAGCAGCCCCCAGTCGGGGGTAAAGCAGTTCTTC
TRBJ2-3,.,TRBD2,TRBV5-4,CASSYKSGGVADTQYF,TGTGCCAGCAGCTATAAGAGCGGGGGTGTCGCAGATACGCAGTATTTT
TRBJ1-1,few,.,TRBV5-1,CASSSAGGKTEAFF,TGCGCCAGCAGCTCTGCGGGAGGAAAGACTGAAGCTTTCTTT
TRBJ1-4,few,.,TRBV30,CAWSVHREKLFF,TGTGCCTGGAGTGTACATCGTGAAAAACTGTTTTTT
TRBJ1-5,.,.,TRBV4-1,CASRPSATTGNQPQHF,TGCGCCAGCAGACCTTCCGCTACTACAGGGAATCAGCCCCAGCATTTT
TRBJ2-1,few,.,TRBV6-5,CASSKAGPYNEQFF,TGTGCCAGCAGCAAAGCGGGTCCCTACAATGAGCAGTTCTTC
TRBJ1-1,.,TRBD1,TRBV5-4,CASSIGQGGMNTEAFF,TGTGCCAGCAGCATAGGACAGGGGGGGATGAACACTGAAGCTTTCTTT
TRBJ1-1,few,.,TRBV12-5,CASGLSFLTQAFF,TGTGCTAGTGGTTTGTCCTTCCTAACCCAAGCTTTCTTT
TRBJ2-3,.,.,TRBV11-3,CASSLEAGVIDTQYF,TGTGCCAGCAGCTTAGAGGCAGGGGTTATAGATACGCAGTATTTT
TRBJ1-6,few,.,TRBV5-4,CASSFEGYNSPLHF,TGTGCCAGCAGCTTCGAGGGCTATAATTCACCCCTCCACTTT
TRBJ2-7,few,.,TRBV21-1,CASSRTGQVHEQYF,TGTGCCAGCAGCCGGACCGGACAGGTTCACGAGCAGTACTTC
TRBJ1-5,.,.,TRBV7-2,CASSLRRGRQPQHF,TGTGCCAGCAGCTTAAGGCGGGGGAGACAGCCCCAGCATTTT
TRBJ2-2,.,.,TRBV19,CASRKLQDTTGELFF,TGTGCCAGTAGAAAGCTACAGGATACGACCGGGGAGCTGTTTTTT
TRBJ2-1,.,TRBD2,TRBV6-1,CASNLLAGDNNEQFF,TGTGCTAGCAACCTACTAGCGGGGGACAACAATGAGCAGTTCTTC
TRBJ1-2,.,.,TRBV5-6,CASSLGGSPMYGYTF,TGTGCCAGCAGCCTCGGGGGAAGCCCTATGTATGGCTACACCTTC
TRBJ2-7,.,TRBD1,TRBV6-5,CASRRQGPYEQYF,TGTGCCAGCAGGCGACAGGGTCCCTACGAGCAGTACTTC
TRBJ1-1,few,TRBD1,TRBV30,CARQGTNTGAFF,TGTGCCCGACAGGGTACGAACACTGGAGCTTTCTTT
TRBJ1-1,many,.,TRBV10-1,CASKAREGTEAFF,TGCGCCAGCAAGGCGAGGGAAGGGACTGAAGCTTTCTTT
TRBJ1-1,.,TRBD1,TRBV6-6,CASSYIQGDTEAFF,TGTGCCAGCAGTTACATCCAGGGGGACACTGAAGCTTTCTTT
TRBJ2-5,few,.,TRBV29-1,CSAQGGRAKETQYF,TGCAGCGCCCAGGGGGGTAGGGCCAAAGAGACCCAGTACTTC
TRBJ1-4,.,TRBD1,TRBV9,CASSAGTGSNEKLFF,TGTGCCAGCAGCGCGGGGACAGGGTCTAATGAAAAACTGTTTTTT
TRBJ1-2,few,.,TRBV28,CATDRGIVDYGYTF,TGTGCCACGGATAGGGGAATTGTAGACTATGGCTACACCTTC
TRBJ2-1,few,.,TRBV7-3,CASSIVGGRTYNEQFF,TGTGCCAGCAGTATAGTGGGGGGGCGGACCTACAATGAGCAGTTCTTC
TRBJ1-4,.,.,TRBV30,CAWKDGRGQEKLFF,TGTGCCTGGAAGGATGGGAGGGGTCAAGAAAAACTGTTTTTT
TRBJ2-7,.,.,TRBV5-1,CASSLGGLATYEQYF,TGCGCCAGCAGCTTGGGGGGGCTGGCGACCTACGAGCAGTACTTC
TRBJ1-1,.,.,TRBV7-6,CASSLETGSAEAFF,TGTGCCAGCAGCTTAGAAACAGGGAGCGCTGAAGCTTTCTTT
TRBJ1-5,.,.,TRBV15,CATTSPTRWGNQPQHF,TGTGCCACCACCTCTCCGACGCGGTGGGGCAATCAGCCCCAGCATTTT
TRBJ2-1,few,TRBD2,TRBV9,CASSERLAGGYNEQFF,TGTGCCAGCAGCGAACGACTAGCGGGGGGTTACAATGAGCAGTTCTTC
TRBJ2-7,.,.,TRBV21-1,CASSPGNLYEQYF,TGTGCCAGCAGCCCCGGGAACCTGTACGAGCAGTACTTC
TRBJ1-2,.,.,TRBV18,CASSPRPYFDYGYTF,TGTGCCAGCTCACCACGGCCGTATTTCGATTATGGCTACACCTTC
TRBJ1-5,.,.,TRBV19,CASTESAWQDNQPQHF,TGTGCCAGTACTGAGTCGGCCTGGCAGGACAATCAGCCCCAGCATTTT
TRBJ2-7,.,.,TRBV18,CASSKATVEQYF,TGTGCCAGCTCAAAAGCAACGGTCGAGCAGTACTTC
TRBJ2-5,few,.,TRBV21-1,CASSTPGVMEETQYF,TGTGCCAGCAGCACACCAGGGGTGATGGAGGAGACCCAGTACTTC
TRBJ1-5,.,TRBD1,TRBV15,CATSSAQEGRGFQPQHF,TGTGCCACCAGCAGCGCTCAAGAGGGCAGGGGGTTTCAGCCCCAGCATTTT
TRBJ2-2,few,TRBD1,TRBV6-6,CASSGTGVNTGELFF,TGTGCCAGCAGTGGGACAGGGGTAAACACCGGGGAGCTGTTTTTT
TRBJ2-7,.,TRBD2,TRBV10-3,CAISGDSGVSYEQYF,TGTGCCATCAGTGGTGATAGCGGGGTCTCCTACGAGCAGTACTTC
TRBJ1-4,.,.,TRBV6-5,CASTPTGLNEKLFF,TGTGCCAGCACCCCGACAGGTCTTAATGAAAAACTGTTTTTT
TRBJ2-1,few,.,TRBV7-9,CASKHYENEQFF,TGTGCCAGCAAACACTACGAGAATGAGCAGTTCTTC
TRBJ2-3,.,TRBD1,TRBV11-2,CASSFDRGLTDTQYF,TGTGCCAGCAGCTTCGACAGGGGGCTGACAGATACGCAGTATTTT
TRBJ2-2,.,.,TRBV9,CASSVGRGYTGELFF,TGTGCCAGCAGCGTAGGTCGGGGATACACCGGGGAGCTGTTTTTT
TRBJ2-7,.,.,TRBV27,CASSLIGRSYEQYF,TGTGCCAGCAGTTTAATTGGCAGGTCCTACGAGCAGTACTTC